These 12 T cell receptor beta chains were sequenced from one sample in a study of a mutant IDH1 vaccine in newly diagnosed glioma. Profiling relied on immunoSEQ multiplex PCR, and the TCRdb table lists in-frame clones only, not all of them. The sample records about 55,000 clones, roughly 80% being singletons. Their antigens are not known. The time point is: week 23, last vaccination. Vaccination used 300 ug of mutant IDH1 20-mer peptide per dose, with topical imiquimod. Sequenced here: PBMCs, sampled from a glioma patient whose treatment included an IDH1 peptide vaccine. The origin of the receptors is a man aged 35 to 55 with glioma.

The CDR3 here is CASSEALLGANYGYTF. The CDR3 nucleotides read TGTGCCAGCAGTGAAGCCCTGTTGGGAGCCAACTATGGCTACACCTTC. The chain links TRBV6-1 to TRBJ1-2; D unclear. Per germline, CDR1 MNHNS and CDR2 SASEGT. V lost 0 bases, J lost 2 bases, and 13 bases lay in between. The CDR3 runs to 16 residues.

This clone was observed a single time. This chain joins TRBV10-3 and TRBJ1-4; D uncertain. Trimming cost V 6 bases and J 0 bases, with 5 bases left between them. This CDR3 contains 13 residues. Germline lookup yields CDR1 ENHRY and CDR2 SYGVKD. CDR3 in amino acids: CAISGTTNEKLFF. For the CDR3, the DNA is TGTGCCATCAGCGGGACAACTAATGAAAAACTGTTTTTT.

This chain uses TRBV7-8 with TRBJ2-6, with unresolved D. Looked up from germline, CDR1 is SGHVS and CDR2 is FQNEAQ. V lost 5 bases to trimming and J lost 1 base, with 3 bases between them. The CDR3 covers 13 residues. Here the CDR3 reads CASSRSGANVLTF. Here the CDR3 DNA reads TGTGCCAGCAGCCGGTCTGGGGCCAACGTCCTGACTTTC.

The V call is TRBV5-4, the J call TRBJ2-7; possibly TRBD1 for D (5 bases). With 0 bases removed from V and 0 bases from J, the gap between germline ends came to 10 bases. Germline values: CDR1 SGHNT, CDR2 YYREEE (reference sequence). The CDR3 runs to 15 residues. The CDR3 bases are TGTGCCAGCAGCTTGGAGGGGTACAGCTCCTACGAGCAGTACTTC. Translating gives CASSLEGYSSYEQYF.

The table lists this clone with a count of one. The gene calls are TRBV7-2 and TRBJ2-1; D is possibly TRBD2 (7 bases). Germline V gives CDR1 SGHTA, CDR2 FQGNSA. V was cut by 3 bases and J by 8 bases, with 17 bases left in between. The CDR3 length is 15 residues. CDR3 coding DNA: TGTGCCAGCAGCTTGTTCGTGGGGGGGCAGTATGAGCAGTTCTTC. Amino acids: CASSLFVGGQYEQFF.

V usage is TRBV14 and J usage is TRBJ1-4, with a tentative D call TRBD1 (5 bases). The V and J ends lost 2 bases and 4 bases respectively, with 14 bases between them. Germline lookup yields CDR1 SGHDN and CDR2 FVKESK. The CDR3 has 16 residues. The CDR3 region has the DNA TGTGCCAGCAGCCAATACCAAGGGGTTGGTAATGAAAAACTGTTTTTT. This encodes CASSQYQGVGNEKLFF.

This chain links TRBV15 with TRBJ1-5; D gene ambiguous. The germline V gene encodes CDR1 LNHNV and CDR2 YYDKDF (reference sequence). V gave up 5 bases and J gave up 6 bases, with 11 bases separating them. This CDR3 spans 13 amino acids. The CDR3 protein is CATSSKAAQPQHF. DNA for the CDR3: TGTGCCACCAGCTCGAAGGCGGCTCAGCCCCAGCATTTT.

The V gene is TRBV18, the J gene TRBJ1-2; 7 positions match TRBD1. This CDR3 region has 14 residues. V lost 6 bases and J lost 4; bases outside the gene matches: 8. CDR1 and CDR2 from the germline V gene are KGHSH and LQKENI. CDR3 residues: CASSLKTGTYGYTF. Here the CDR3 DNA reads TGTGCCAGCTCGCTTAAGACAGGGACCTATGGCTACACCTTC. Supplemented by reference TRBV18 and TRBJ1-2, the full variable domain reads NAGVMQNPRHLVRRRGQEARLRCSPMKGHSHVYWYRQLPEEGLKFMVYLQKENIIDESGMPKERFSAEFPKEGPSILRIQQVVRGDSAAYFCASSLKTGTYGYTFGSGTRLTVV.

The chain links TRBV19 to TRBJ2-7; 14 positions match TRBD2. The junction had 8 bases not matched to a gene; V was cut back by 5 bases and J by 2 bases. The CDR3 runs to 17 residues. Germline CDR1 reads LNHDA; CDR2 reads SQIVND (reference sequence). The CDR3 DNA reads TGTGCCAGTAGTCCGGGACTAGCGGGGGTCCTAACCTACGAGCAGTACTTC. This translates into CASSPGLAGVLTYEQYF.

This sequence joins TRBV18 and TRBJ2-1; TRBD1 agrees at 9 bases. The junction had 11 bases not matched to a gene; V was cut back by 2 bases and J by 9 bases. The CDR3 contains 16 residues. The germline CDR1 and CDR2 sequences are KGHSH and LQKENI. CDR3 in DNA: TGTGCCAGCTCACCAGGCCGCCGGGACAGGGCGGGTGAGCAGTTCTTC. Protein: CASSPGRRDRAGEQFF. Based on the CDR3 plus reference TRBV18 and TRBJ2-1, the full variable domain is NAGVMQNPRHLVRRRGQEARLRCSPMKGHSHVYWYRQLPEEGLKFMVYLQKENIIDESGMPKERFSAEFPKEGPSILRIQQVVRGDSAAYFCASSPGRRDRAGEQFFGPGTRLTVL.

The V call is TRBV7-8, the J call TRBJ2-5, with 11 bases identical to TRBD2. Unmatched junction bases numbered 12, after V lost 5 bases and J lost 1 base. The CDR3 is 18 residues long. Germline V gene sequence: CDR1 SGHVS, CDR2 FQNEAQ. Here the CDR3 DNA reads TGTGCCAGCAGCCCCCGGGTAGCGGGGGGGATCGGCCAAGAGACCCAGTACTTC. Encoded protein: CASSPRVAGGIGQETQYF. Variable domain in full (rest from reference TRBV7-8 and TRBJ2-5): GAGVSQSPRYKVAKRGQDVALRCDPISGHVSLFWYQQALGQGPEFLTYFQNEAQLDKSGLPSDRFFAERPEGSVSTLKIQRTQQEDSAVYLCASSPRVAGGIGQETQYFGPGTRLLVL.

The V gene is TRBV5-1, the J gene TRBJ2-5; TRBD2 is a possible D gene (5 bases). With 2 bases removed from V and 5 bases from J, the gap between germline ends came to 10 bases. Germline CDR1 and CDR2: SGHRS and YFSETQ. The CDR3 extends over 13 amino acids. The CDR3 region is CASSFEGRETQYF. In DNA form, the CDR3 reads TGCGCCAGCAGCTTCGAGGGTAGGGAGACCCAGTACTTC.